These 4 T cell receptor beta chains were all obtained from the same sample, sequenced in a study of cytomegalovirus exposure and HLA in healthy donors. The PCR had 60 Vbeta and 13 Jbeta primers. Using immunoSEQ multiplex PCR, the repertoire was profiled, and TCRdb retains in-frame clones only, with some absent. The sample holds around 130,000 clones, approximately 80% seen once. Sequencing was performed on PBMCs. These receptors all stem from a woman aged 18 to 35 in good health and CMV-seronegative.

The CDR3: CASSPGTGRHEQFF. CDR3 DNA: TGTGCCAGCAGCCCTGGGACAGGGCGGCATGAGCAGTTCTTC. The V call is TRBV11-2, the J call TRBJ2-1, with 9 bases matching TRBD1. The CDR3 is made up of 14 amino acids. Germline trimming cut 5 bases from V and 8 bases from J; bases unmatched to any gene: 7. Germline V gene lookup returns CDR1 SGHAT and CDR2 FQNNGV. Full variable domain (outside the CDR3, taken from reference TRBV11-2 and TRBJ2-1): EAGVAQSPRYKIIEKRQSVAFWCNPISGHATLYWYQQILGQGPKLLIQFQNNGVVDDSQLPKDRFSAERLKGVDSTLKIQPAKLEDSAVYLCASSPGTGRHEQFFGPGTRLTVL.

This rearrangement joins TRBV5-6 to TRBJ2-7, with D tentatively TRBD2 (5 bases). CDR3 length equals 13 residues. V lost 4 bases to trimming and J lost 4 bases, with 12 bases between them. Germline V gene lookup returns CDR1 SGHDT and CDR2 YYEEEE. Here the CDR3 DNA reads TGTGCCAGCAGCGGTGACGGACTTTACGAGCAGTACTTC. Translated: CASSGDGLYEQYF.

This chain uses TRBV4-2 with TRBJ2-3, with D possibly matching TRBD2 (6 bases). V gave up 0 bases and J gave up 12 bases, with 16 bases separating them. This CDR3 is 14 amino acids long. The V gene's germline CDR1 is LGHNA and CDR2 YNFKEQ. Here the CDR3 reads CASSQEGAGTPQYF. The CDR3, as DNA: TGTGCCAGCAGCCAAGAAGGTGCCGGGACTCCTCAGTATTTT.

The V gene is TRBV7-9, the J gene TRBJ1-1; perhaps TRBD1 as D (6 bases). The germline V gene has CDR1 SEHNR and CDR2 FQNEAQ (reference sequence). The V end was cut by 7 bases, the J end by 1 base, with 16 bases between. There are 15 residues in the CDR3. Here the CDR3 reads CASTDLADRNTEAFF. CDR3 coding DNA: TGTGCCAGCACCGATCTAGCGGACAGGAACACTGAAGCTTTCTTT.